Below, 4 T cell receptor beta chains from the same sample are listed, as sequenced in a study of response to subunit inactivated influenza vaccine. In TCRdb, the RT-PCR reads were re-called with MiXCR into one record per CDR3 protein. The sample lists approximately 500,000 distinct CDR3 sequences, 10% to 15% occurring once. Sequenced material: PBMCs from blood, taken roughly 6 weeks after vaccination. The origin of the receptors is a man aged 45-65 years who received an inactivated influenza vaccine.

The rearrangement links TRBV5-1 to TRBJ2-7; 9 positions match TRBD1. CDR1 is SGHRS, CDR2 YFSETQ, per germline. The ends lost 7 bases at V and 5 bases at J; junction bases unmatched: 7. This CDR3 is built from 13 residues. CDR3 sequence (DNA): TGCGCCAGCGCCCGGGACAGGGACAACGAGCAGTACTTC. Its translation: CASARDRDNEQYF.

This clonotype was seen at least ten times. The rearrangement links TRBV29-1 to TRBJ2-2; D is unclear. V gave up 6 bases and J gave up 1 base, with 9 bases separating them. CDR1 and CDR2 (germline): SQVTM, ANQGSEA. The CDR3 is 13 residues long. The CDR3: CSVANKNTGELFF. DNA of the CDR3: TGCAGCGTAGCAAACAAGAACACCGGGGAGCTGTTTTTT.

This clonotype has only a few counts. The J gene is TRBJ2-5, the V gene TRBV7-2, with unresolved D. The V gene lost 6 bases and the J gene lost 4 bases, with 18 bases spanning the gap. CDR1 is SGHTA, CDR2 FQGNSA, per germline. The CDR3 loop spans 15 amino acids. The CDR3 bases are TGTGCCAGCAGTTCAAATCCGGGCCACCGAGAGACCCAGTACTTC. Translated, it gives CASSSNPGHRETQYF.

This clonotype was seen more than once but under ten times. The chain carries TRBV21-1 and TRBJ1-5; the table's TRBD1 call for D was not verified on the DNA. TRBV21-1 is a known pseudogene. This CDR3 comprises 18 residues. CDR3 nucleotide sequence: TGTGCCAGCAGCAAATTGCGGTGGACAGGGAAGGGATCTCAGCCCCAGCATTTT. Its protein product is CASSKLRWTGKGSQPQHF.